This T cell receptor (beta chain) was recovered during a study of blood T cell repertoires in COVID-19. Study background: Specimens from acute and convalescent COVID-19 originated in the United States, Italy and Spain.

This clone was detected once. Across 20 to 25 US areas, participants ranged in age from roughly 18 to 95 years. All recovered Cohort 3 donors got two negative PCRs, got clearance, or saw symptom resolution. This CDR3 is 16 amino acids long. The V end lost 1 base, the J end lost 0 bases, and 10 bases lay between the germline ends. Germline CDR1 LGHDT, CDR2 YNNKEL (reference sequence). Sequencing used immunoSEQ multiplex PCR; TCRdb keeps in-frame clones, though not all of them. This table has roughly 140,000 clones, around four fifths appearing once. V gene TRBV3-1 (or the pseudogene TRBV3-2) combines with J gene TRBJ1-3; D ambiguous. The receptor comes from a man in his fifties who had recovered from COVID-19. The sequenced sample was PBMCs or T cells enriched from blood (not recorded which). CDR3: CASSQGLPSSGNTIYF. CDR3 in DNA: TGTGCCAGCAGCCAAGGGCTTCCCTCCTCTGGAAACACCATATATTTT.